Here is one T cell receptor beta chain with its context. The data were taken from a study of blood T cell repertoires in COVID-19. Study-wide background: Collection of acute and convalescent COVID-19 samples took place in the United States, Italy and Spain. Sources were T cells, B-cell-depleted T cells, or PBMCs; the material itself was cDNA or gDNA.

Source study methods: Amplifying reference gene primers gave estimates of nucleated cell counts. The protocol was immunoSEQ multiplex PCR, while the TCRdb copy is restricted to in-frame clones and leaves out a portion. V and J calls and clone size are copied from that table; D and trimming were computed from the DNA. The sample contains 130,000 to 150,000 clones, 81% of which appear only once. From germline, CDR1 is SGDLS and CDR2 YYNGEE. This CDR3 is 13 amino acids long. V gave up 2 bases and J gave up 3 bases, with 6 bases separating them. The receptor comes from a human donor in a cohort sampled during active COVID-19. What was sequenced was peripheral blood. V and J are TRBV9 and TRBJ2-1; D gene ambiguous. The CDR3 nucleotides read TGTGCCAGCAGCGTCCCAGGCTACAATGAGCAGTTCTTC. Translating it yields CASSVPGYNEQFF.